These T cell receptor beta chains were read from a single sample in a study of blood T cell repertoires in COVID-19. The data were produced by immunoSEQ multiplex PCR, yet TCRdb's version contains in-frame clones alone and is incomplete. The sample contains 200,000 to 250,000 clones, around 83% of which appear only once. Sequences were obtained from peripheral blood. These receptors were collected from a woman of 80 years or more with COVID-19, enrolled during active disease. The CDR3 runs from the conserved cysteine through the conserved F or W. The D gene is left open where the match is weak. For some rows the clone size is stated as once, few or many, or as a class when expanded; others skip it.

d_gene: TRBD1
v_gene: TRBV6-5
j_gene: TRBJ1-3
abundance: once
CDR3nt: TGTGCCAGCAGTTCGTCGGGACAGGGAGCTGGAAACACCATATATTTT
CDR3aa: CASSSSGQGAGNTIYF

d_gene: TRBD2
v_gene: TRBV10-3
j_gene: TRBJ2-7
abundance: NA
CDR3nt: TGTGCCATCAGTGAGGTGAGACTAGCGGGAAACGAGCAGTACTTC
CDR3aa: CAISEVRLAGNEQYF

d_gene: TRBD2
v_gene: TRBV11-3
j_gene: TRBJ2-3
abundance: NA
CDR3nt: TGTGCCAGCAGCTTAGCGAAGGGACTAGCGGGGAGCACAGATACGCAGTATTTT
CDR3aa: CASSLAKGLAGSTDTQYF

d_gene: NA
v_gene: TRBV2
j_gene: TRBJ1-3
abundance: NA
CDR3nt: TGTGCCAGCACCTCCGGAAACACCATATATTTT
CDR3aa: CASTSGNTIYF

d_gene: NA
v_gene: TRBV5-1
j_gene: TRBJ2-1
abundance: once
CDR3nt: TGCGCCAGCAGCTCGGTAGCGGACTCCTACAATGAGCAGTTCTTC
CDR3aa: CASSSVADSYNEQFF

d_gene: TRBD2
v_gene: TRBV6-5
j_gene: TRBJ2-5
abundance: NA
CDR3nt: TGTGCCAGCAGCAGACTAGCGGAAGAGACCCAGTACTTC
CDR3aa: CASSRLAEETQYF

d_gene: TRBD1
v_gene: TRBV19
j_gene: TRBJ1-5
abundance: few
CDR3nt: TGTGCCAGTAGTACCCAGGGGGACCAGCCCCAGCATTTT
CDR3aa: CASSTQGDQPQHF

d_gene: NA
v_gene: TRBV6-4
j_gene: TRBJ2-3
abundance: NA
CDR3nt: TGTGCCAGCAGTACTAGCAGCACAGATACGCAGTATTTT
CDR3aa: CASSTSSTDTQYF

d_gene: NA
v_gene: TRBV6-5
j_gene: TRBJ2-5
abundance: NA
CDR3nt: TGTGCCAGCAGTTCCCCACCCCAGGGCCAAGAGACCCAGTACTTC
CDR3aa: CASSSPPQGQETQYF

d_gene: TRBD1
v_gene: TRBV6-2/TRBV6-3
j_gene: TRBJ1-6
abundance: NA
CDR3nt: TGTGCCAGCAGTTACCGAGGGACAGGGCGTTATAATTCACCCCTCCACTTT
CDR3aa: CASSYRGTGRYNSPLHF

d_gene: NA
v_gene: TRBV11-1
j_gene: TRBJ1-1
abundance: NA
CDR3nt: TGTGCCAGCAGCTTAGCGTTATCCACTGAAGCTTTCTTT
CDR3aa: CASSLALSTEAFF

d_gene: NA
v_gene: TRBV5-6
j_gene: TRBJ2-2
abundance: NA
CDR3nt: TGTGCCAGCAGCTTGTTCTCTGGGGAGGCCGGGGAGCTGTTTTTT
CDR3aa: CASSLFSGEAGELFF

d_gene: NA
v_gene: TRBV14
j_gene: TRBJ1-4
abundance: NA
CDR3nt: TGTGCCAGCAGCCAAGATAACTCATTTAATGAAAAACTGTTTTTT
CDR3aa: CASSQDNSFNEKLFF

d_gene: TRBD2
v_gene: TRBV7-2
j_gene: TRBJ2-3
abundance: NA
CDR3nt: TGTGCCAGCAGCTTAGACGCGGGAGGGCCGGATACGCAGTATTTT
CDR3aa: CASSLDAGGPDTQYF

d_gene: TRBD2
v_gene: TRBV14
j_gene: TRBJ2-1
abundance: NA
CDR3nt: TGTGCCAGCAGCCAATTGCGACTAGCGGGATACAATGAGCAGTTCTTC
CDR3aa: CASSQLRLAGYNEQFF

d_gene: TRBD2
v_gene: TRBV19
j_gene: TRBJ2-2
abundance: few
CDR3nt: TGTGCCAGTAGATCCGGGACTAGCGGGACCGGGGAGCTGTTTTTT
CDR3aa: CASRSGTSGTGELFF

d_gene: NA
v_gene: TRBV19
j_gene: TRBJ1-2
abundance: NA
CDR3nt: TGTGCCAGTAGTCGGCAGCGGGGCGAGAACTATGGCTACACCTTC
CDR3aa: CASSRQRGENYGYTF

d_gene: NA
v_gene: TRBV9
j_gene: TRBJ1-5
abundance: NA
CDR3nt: TGTGCCAGCAGCGTAGGAGAACATCAGCCCCAGCATTTT
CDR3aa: CASSVGEHQPQHF

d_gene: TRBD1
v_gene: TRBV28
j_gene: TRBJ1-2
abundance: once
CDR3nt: TGTGCCAGCAGACCTAACAGGGGGCTTGGCTACACCTTC
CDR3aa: CASRPNRGLGYTF

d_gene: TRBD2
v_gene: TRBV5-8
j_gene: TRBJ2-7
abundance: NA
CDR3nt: TGTGCCAGCAGCTTGATTCTAGCGGGAGGGAGCTACGAGCAGTACTTC
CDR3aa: CASSLILAGGSYEQYF

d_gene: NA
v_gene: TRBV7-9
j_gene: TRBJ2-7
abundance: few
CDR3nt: TGTGCCAGCAGCGTGTCACAGGGATCTCAGTCCTACGAGCAGTACTTC
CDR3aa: CASSVSQGSQSYEQYF

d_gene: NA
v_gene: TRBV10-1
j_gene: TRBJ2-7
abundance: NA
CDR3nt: TGCGCCAGCAGTAAAACGGGGGCCTACGAGCAGTACTTC
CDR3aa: CASSKTGAYEQYF

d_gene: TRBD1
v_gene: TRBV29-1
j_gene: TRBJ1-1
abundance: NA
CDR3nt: TGCAGCGTTTACAGGGGGCCCACTGAAGCTTTCTTT
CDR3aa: CSVYRGPTEAFF

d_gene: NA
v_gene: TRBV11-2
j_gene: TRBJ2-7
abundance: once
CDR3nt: TGTGCCAGCAGCTATACACCCTCGTCCTACGAGCAGTACTTC
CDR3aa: CASSYTPSSYEQYF

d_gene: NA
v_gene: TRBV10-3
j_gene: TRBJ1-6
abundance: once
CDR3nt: TGTGCCATCAGAAGAGACTCCTATAATTCACCCCTCCACTTT
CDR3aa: CAIRRDSYNSPLHF

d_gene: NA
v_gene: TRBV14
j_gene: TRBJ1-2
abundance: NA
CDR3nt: TGTGCCAGCAGCCAAGGTTCGGGACACAGTTCCTATGGCTACACCTTC
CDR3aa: CASSQGSGHSSYGYTF

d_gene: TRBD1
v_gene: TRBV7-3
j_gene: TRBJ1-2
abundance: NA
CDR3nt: TGTGCCAGCAGCCCCGGGACAGGTAGTGCCTATGGCTACACCTTC
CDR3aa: CASSPGTGSAYGYTF

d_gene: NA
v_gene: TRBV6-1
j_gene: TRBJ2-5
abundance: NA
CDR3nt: TGTGCCAGCAGTGAATCGAGAGTAGAGACCCAGTACTTC
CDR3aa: CASSESRVETQYF

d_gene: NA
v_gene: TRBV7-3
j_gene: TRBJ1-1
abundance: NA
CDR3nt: TGTGCCAGCAGCTTTAATGTACTGACTGAAGCTTTCTTT
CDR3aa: CASSFNVLTEAFF

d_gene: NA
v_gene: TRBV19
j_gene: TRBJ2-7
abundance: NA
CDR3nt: TGTGCCAGTAGTACACGACAAGGCGAGCAGTACTTC
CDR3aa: CASSTRQGEQYF

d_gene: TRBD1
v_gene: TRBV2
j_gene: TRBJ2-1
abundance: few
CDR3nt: TGTGCCAGCACCGACAGGGGCGATGAGCAGTTCTTC
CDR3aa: CASTDRGDEQFF

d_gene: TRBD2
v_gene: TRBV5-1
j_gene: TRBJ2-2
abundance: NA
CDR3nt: TGCGCCAGCAGACGTCTAGCGGGGGGCACCGGGGAGCTGTTTTTT
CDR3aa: CASRRLAGGTGELFF

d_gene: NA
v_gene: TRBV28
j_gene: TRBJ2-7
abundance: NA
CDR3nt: TGTGCCAGCATCCAAGGGGCGGGACCCCCCGGGGAGCAGTACTTC
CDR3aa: CASIQGAGPPGEQYF

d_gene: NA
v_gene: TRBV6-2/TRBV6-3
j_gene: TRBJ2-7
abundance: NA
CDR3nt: TGTGCCAGCAGTTACGCGGGGCCAACCTACGAGCAGTACTTC
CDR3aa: CASSYAGPTYEQYF

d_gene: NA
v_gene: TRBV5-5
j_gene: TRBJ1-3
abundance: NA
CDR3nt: TGTGCCAGCAGCCGCGGGTCCTCTGGAAACACCATATATTTT
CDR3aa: CASSRGSSGNTIYF

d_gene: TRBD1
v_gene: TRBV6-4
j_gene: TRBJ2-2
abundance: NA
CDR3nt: TGTGCCAGCAGTGAATCCCCGGGACAGGGCTTCCACCGGGGAGCTGTTTTT
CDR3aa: CASSESPGQGFHRGAVF

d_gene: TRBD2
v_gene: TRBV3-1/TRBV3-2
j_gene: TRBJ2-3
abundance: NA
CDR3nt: TGTGCCAGCAGCCAAGATACTAGCGGGTACACAGATACGCAGTATTTT
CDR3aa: CASSQDTSGYTDTQYF

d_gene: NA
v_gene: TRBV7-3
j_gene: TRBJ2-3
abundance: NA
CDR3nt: TGTGCCAGCAGCTCCGGACAGCTAGCTAGCACAGATACGCAGTATTTT
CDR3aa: CASSSGQLASTDTQYF

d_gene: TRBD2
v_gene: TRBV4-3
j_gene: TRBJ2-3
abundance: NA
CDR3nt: TGCGCCAGCAGCCAACTTAGCGGGAGGGGGGCAGATACGCAGTATTTT
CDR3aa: CASSQLSGRGADTQYF

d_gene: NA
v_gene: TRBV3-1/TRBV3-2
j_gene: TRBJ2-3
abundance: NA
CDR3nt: TGTGCCAGCAGCCAACTAGCTTTGGACACAGATACGCAGTATTTT
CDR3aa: CASSQLALDTDTQYF

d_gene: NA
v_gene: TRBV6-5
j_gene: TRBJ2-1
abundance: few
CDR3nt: TGTGCCAGCAGTCCCCAGATTTACAATGAGCAGTTCTTC
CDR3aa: CASSPQIYNEQFF

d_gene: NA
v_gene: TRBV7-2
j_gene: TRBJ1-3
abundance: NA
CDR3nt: TGTGCCAGCAGCTCAGTCTCTGGAAACACCATATATTTT
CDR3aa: CASSSVSGNTIYF

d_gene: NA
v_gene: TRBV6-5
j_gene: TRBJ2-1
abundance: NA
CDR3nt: TGTGCCAGCATTACCGGGGCCCCGGGAGATGAGCAGTTCTTC
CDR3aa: CASITGAPGDEQFF

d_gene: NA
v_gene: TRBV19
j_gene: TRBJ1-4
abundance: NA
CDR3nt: TGTGCCAGTAGTCCACCGGGACTCGCTAATGAAAAACTGTTTTTT
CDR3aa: CASSPPGLANEKLFF

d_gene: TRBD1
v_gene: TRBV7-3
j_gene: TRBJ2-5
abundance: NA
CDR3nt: TGTGCCAGCAGCCGCACAGGGGGAGAGGAGACCCAGTACTTC
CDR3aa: CASSRTGGEETQYF